The 30 T cell receptor beta chains below come from one sample, sequenced in a study of blood T cell repertoires in COVID-19. Profiling relied on immunoSEQ multiplex PCR, and the TCRdb table lists in-frame clones only, not all of them. The sample lists 210,000 or so clones; around 88% were seen once. Sequencing was performed on peripheral blood. Every receptor here comes from a man in his fifties with active or convalescent COVID-19.

V is TRBV4-2 and J is TRBJ1-5; D uncertain. The CDR3 covers 15 residues. Trimming cost V 1 base and J 0 bases, with 7 bases left between them. Germline V gene sequence: CDR1 LGHNA, CDR2 YNFKEQ. The CDR3 spells CASSQGENSNQPQHF. Here the CDR3 DNA reads TGTGCCAGCAGCCAAGGGGAGAATAGCAATCAGCCCCAGCATTTT.

The sample holds one count of this clone. The CDR3 spells CASSKRASGGASGELFF. The CDR3, as DNA: TGTGCCAGCAGCAAGCGGGCGAGCGGGGGGGCATCCGGGGAGCTGTTTTTT. This chain joins TRBV11-2 and TRBJ2-2; 10 positions agree with TRBD2. Germline CDR1 reads SGHAT; CDR2 reads FQNNGV. This CDR3 comprises 17 residues. Losses at the gene ends were 5 bases for V and 6 bases for J; bases not matched to a gene: 12.

CDR3 residues: CASSFRRTPYEQYF. DNA for the CDR3: TGTGCCAGCAGCTTTAGACGGACACCGTACGAGCAGTACTTC. The chain employs TRBV7-2 and TRBJ2-7; D might be TRBD1 (5 bases). CDR3 length: 14 amino acids. Germline CDR1 is SGHTA and CDR2 is FQGNSA. The V end was cut by 3 bases, the J end by 4 bases, with 13 bases between.

The chain is built from TRBV6-5 and TRBJ1-2; D might be TRBD1 (6 bases). CDR3 length: 14 residues. Trimming took off 5 bases at V and 8 bases at J, with 18 bases between the two ends. The V gene's germline CDR1 is MNHEY and CDR2 SVGAGI. CDR3 region: CASSPGGAARGYTF. DNA of the CDR3: TGTGCCAGCAGTCCTGGGGGGGCAGCGCGAGGCTACACCTTC.

The gene calls are TRBV10-3 and TRBJ2-1; the match to TRBD2 covers 8 bases. CDR3 length equals 17 residues. J lost 4 bases, V lost 4 bases, and 12 bases had no gene match. Germline loops: CDR1 ENHRY, CDR2 SYGVKD. Here the CDR3 reads CAISAGGLAGLYNEQFF. Written as DNA, the CDR3 is TGTGCCATCAGTGCGGGTGGGCTAGCGGGCTTATACAATGAGCAGTTCTTC.

The rearrangement uses TRBV7-2 and TRBJ1-1; 9 bases match TRBD1. This CDR3 is built from 15 residues. Trimming removed 5 bases from V and 2 bases from J; junction bases left unmatched: 6. Germline values: CDR1 SGHTA, CDR2 FQGNSA. CDR3 sequence reads: CASSPGDRENTEAFF. In nucleotides, the CDR3 is TGTGCCAGCAGCCCGGGGGACAGGGAAAACACTGAAGCTTTCTTT.

V is TRBV5-5 and J is TRBJ2-7; tentative D call: TRBD1 (6 bases). CDR3 length: 16 residues. Germline V CDR1 and CDR2: SGHKS, YYEKEE (reference sequence). V lost 5 bases to trimming and J lost 2 bases, with 20 bases between them. The chain's CDR3 is CASRSRDPGDPYEQYF. CDR3 in DNA: TGTGCCAGCAGGTCCAGGGACCCAGGGGACCCCTACGAGCAGTACTTC. Full variable domain (missing parts from reference TRBV5-5 and TRBJ2-7): DAGVTQSPTHLIKTRGQQVTLRCSPISGHKSVSWYQQVLGQGPQFIFQYYEKEERGRGNFPDRFSARQFPNYSSELNVNALLLGDSALYLCASRSRDPGDPYEQYFGPGTRLTVT.

The chain combines TRBV19 with TRBJ1-4; possible D gene TRBD1, 6 bases. The CDR3 spans 14 residues. V was shortened by 7 bases and J by 4 bases, with 13 bases between the two germline ends. CDR1 is LNHDA, CDR2 SQIVND, per germline (reference sequence). The CDR3 DNA sequence: TGTGCCAGTACCCGAGGACAGCTTAATGAAAAACTGTTTTTT. It codes for CASTRGQLNEKLFF.

The genes are TRBV30 and TRBJ1-3; 9 nucleotides line up with TRBD1. V lost 8 bases to trimming and J lost 6 bases; unmatched junction nucleotides: 5. The CDR3 has 12 amino acids. Germline-derived CDR1 and CDR2 are GTSNPN and SVGIG (reference sequence). The CDR3 reads CAGGQGINTIYF. CDR3 bases: TGTGCCGGAGGACAGGGGATAAACACCATATATTTT.

The chain couples TRBV18 to TRBJ1-1; a possible D gene is TRBD1 (6 bases). V dropped 3 bases and J dropped 1 base, with 12 bases sitting between them. The CDR3 has 15 amino acids. The germline gives CDR1 KGHSH, CDR2 LQKENI. CDR3 DNA: TGTGCCAGCTCACCCCAGACAGGCGCGAACACTGAAGCTTTCTTT. It yields the protein CASSPQTGANTEAFF.

The chain couples TRBV5-4 to TRBJ1-6; possibly TRBD1 for D (5 bases). The CDR3 is 15 residues long. Germline lookup yields CDR1 SGHNT and CDR2 YYREEE (reference sequence). V lost 0 bases, J lost 6 bases, and 10 bases lay in between. Here the CDR3 reads CASSLATAFNSPLHF. The DNA for the CDR3 is TGTGCCAGCAGCTTGGCGACAGCTTTTAATTCACCCCTCCACTTT.

The CDR3 bases are TGTGCCAGCAGCTGGACAGGGATCAGCGAGCAGTACTTC. This translates into CASSWTGISEQYF. The chain uses TRBV27 and TRBJ2-7; TRBD1 matches at 8 bases. Germline V gene lookup returns CDR1 MNHEY and CDR2 SMNVEV (reference sequence). Trimming took 6 bases from V and 6 from J; bases not matched to a gene: 7. The CDR3 is 13 amino acids.

This clone appeared once. The V and J genes are TRBV4-1 and TRBJ1-2; 7 positions match TRBD1. The CDR3 loop spans 18 amino acids. The V gene end was trimmed by 0 bases and the J gene end by 4 bases; junction bases not matched to a gene: 14. Per the germline V gene, CDR1 is MGHRA and CDR2 is YSYEKL. The CDR3 DNA is TGCGCCAGCAGCCAAGAAGAAGAGCTGGGACAGCCCTTCTATGGCTACACCTTC. It is translated as CASSQEEELGQPFYGYTF.

The genes are TRBV27 and TRBJ2-1; 8 positions match TRBD1. This CDR3 region has 15 residues. V lost 6 bases and J lost 0; bases outside the gene matches: 4. The V gene's germline CDR1 is MNHEY and CDR2 SMNVEV (reference sequence). CDR3 amino acids: CASRSQGGSYNEQFF. As DNA, the CDR3 is TGTGCCAGCAGGTCACAGGGGGGCTCCTACAATGAGCAGTTCTTC.

Ten or more counts support this clone. The J gene is TRBJ1-6, the V gene TRBV27; weak D call: TRBD1 (5 bases). Germline loops: CDR1 MNHEY, CDR2 SMNVEV (reference sequence). V was clipped by 1 base and J by 9 bases, with 7 bases between them. The CDR3 runs 13 residues. DNA for the CDR3: TGTGCCAGCAGTTTATGGGGGGGTTCACCCCTCCACTTT. It encodes CASSLWGGSPLHF.

A single count supports this clone. Here the CDR3 reads CASSPPRGTKGRTAEAFF. CDR3 in DNA: TGTGCCAGCTCACCACCGCGGGGCACGAAGGGGCGAACGGCTGAAGCTTTCTTT. This chain uses TRBV18 with TRBJ1-1; a possible D gene is TRBD1 (5 bases). Trimming removed 0 bases from V and 6 bases from J, with 23 bases in between. The V gene's germline CDR1 is KGHSH and CDR2 LQKENI. CDR3 length equals 18 residues.

This clone was seen ten or more times. The chain recombines TRBV6-5 with TRBJ1-1, with D possibly being TRBD1 (5 bases). The CDR3 is 14 amino acids. The V end was cut by 8 bases, the J end by 4 bases, with 17 bases between. Germline loops: CDR1 MNHEY, CDR2 SVGAGI. The CDR3 region has the DNA TGTGCCAGCCGGGACTCTTCCATGGCCACTGAAGCTTTCTTT. The encoded protein is CASRDSSMATEAFF.

As concerns this clone: The sample carries other DNA sequences with the same CDR3. V gene TRBV6-5 combines with J gene TRBJ1-2; D may be TRBD1 (6 bases). Germline assignment: CDR1 MNHEY and CDR2 SVGAGI. The CDR3 is 13 amino acids. Between the trimmed V and J ends, which lost 5 bases and 2 bases, there was a span of 9 bases. CDR3 loop: CASSRTGNYGYTF. Written as DNA, the CDR3 is TGTGCCAGCAGTCGAACAGGGAACTATGGCTACACCTTC.

The rearrangement links TRBV6-5 to TRBJ1-2; 11 nucleotides align to TRBD1. The CDR3 runs 16 residues. Germline V gene lookup returns CDR1 MNHEY and CDR2 SVGAGI. The junction had 12 bases not matched to a gene; V was cut back by 4 bases and J by 8 bases. CDR3 sequence (DNA): TGTGCCAGCAGTTTCGCTTTAGGACAGGGGGCCAGAGGCTACACCTTC. Translated: CASSFALGQGARGYTF.

The chain combines TRBV30 with TRBJ2-7, with TRBD2 matching 11 bases. J was trimmed by 2 bases and V by 4 bases; bases with no gene match: 7. From germline, CDR1 is GTSNPN and CDR2 SVGIG (reference sequence). This CDR3 region has 15 residues. The CDR3 nucleotides read TGTGCCTGGACCCGGGGACTAGCGGCCCCCTACGAGCAGTACTTC. It yields the protein CAWTRGLAAPYEQYF.

The V call is TRBV5-5, the J call TRBJ1-3; 8 bases are shared with TRBD1. V shed 4 bases and J 4 bases; nucleotides not matched to a gene: 4. Germline lookup yields CDR1 SGHKS and CDR2 YYEKEE (reference sequence). The CDR3 runs to 14 residues. CDR3 sequence reads: CASSLRQGGNTIYF. Written as DNA, the CDR3 is TGTGCCAGCAGCCTTCGACAGGGGGGAAACACCATATATTTT.

This rearrangement joins TRBV2 to TRBJ2-1; 10 bases align to TRBD1. This CDR3 has 13 amino acids. The V gene's germline CDR1 is SNHLY and CDR2 FYNNEI. V trimming: 4 bases; J trimming: 10 bases; junction bases outside the gene matches: 4. CDR3 bases: TGTGCCAGCAGTGCCGGGACAGGGGAAGAGCAGTTCTTC. Encoded protein: CASSAGTGEEQFF.

The V gene is TRBV27, the J gene TRBJ1-2; D might be TRBD1 (6 bases). V was trimmed by 8 bases and J by 3 bases, leaving 16 bases between them. The CDR3 spans 14 residues. CDR1 is MNHEY, CDR2 SMNVEV, per germline (reference sequence). The CDR3 DNA reads TGTGCCAGCTCCCTAGGTGGGGGCGACTATGGCTACACCTTC. It specifies CASSLGGGDYGYTF.

The chain employs TRBV27 and TRBJ2-7; the D gene is possibly TRBD1 (7 bases). Germline V gives CDR1 MNHEY, CDR2 SMNVEV (reference sequence). The CDR3 is 15 amino acids. V dropped 4 bases and J dropped 5 bases, with 18 bases sitting between them. CDR3 residues: CASSSRGWGVDEQYF. The CDR3 DNA is TGTGCCAGCAGTTCCAGGGGGTGGGGGGTAGACGAGCAGTACTTC.

The chain links TRBV28 to TRBJ2-2, with 9 bases identical to TRBD1. The junction had 9 bases not matched to a gene; V was cut back by 8 bases and J by 2 bases. The CDR3 contains 16 residues. Germline V lookup: CDR1 MDHEN, CDR2 SYDVKM. The CDR3 DNA follows: TGTGCCAGCCTGGACAGGGGCCGCCCTAACACCGGGGAGCTGTTTTTT. Protein: CASLDRGRPNTGELFF.

The rearrangement links TRBV7-2 to TRBJ1-6; TRBD1 agrees at 7 bases. This CDR3 contains 14 residues. The germline V gene encodes CDR1 SGHTA and CDR2 FQGNSA. Trimming at V came to 4 bases and at J to 9 bases, leaving 6 bases not matched to a gene. CDR3 sequence (DNA): TGTGCCAGCAGCTCGACAGGGACGGGTTCACCCCTCCACTTT. Protein sequence: CASSSTGTGSPLHF.

This clone was observed a few times. V is TRBV2 and J is TRBJ1-1; 7 bases agree with TRBD1. CDR1 SNHLY and CDR2 FYNNEI come from the germline V gene. The CDR3 spans 12 residues. With V trimmed by 6 bases and J by 6 bases, 4 bases remained unmatched. CDR3 DNA sequence: TGTGCCAGCAGACAGGGGTTCGCTGAAGCTTTCTTT. It encodes CASRQGFAEAFF.

The rearrangement uses TRBV5-6 and TRBJ1-5; D remains ambiguous. The CDR3 covers 12 residues. V lost 2 bases to trimming and J lost 6 bases, with 6 bases between them. Germline assignment: CDR1 SGHDT and CDR2 YYEEEE. CDR3 sequence: CASSLFRQPQHF. The CDR3 DNA follows: TGTGCCAGCAGCTTATTTCGTCAGCCCCAGCATTTT.

The chain employs TRBV27 and TRBJ2-3; possibly TRBD1 for D (5 bases). The germline gives CDR1 MNHEY, CDR2 SMNVEV (reference sequence). With 3 bases removed from V and 1 base from J, the gap between germline ends came to 11 bases. This CDR3 is 15 amino acids long. CDR3 sequence: CASSFWGTGTDTQYF. DNA of the CDR3: TGTGCCAGCAGTTTCTGGGGCACAGGCACAGATACGCAGTATTTT.

The chain links TRBV29-1 to TRBJ1-2; D is perhaps TRBD1 (6 bases). Germline assignment: CDR1 SQVTM and CDR2 ANQGSEA. The CDR3 is 19 amino acids. V was trimmed by 4 bases and J by 0 bases, leaving 27 bases between them. The CDR3 protein is CSVVGPADRTSPTNYGYTF. CDR3 DNA sequence: TGCAGCGTTGTTGGACCTGCCGACAGGACTTCTCCTACTAACTATGGCTACACCTTC.